This T cell receptor beta chain emerged from a study of blood T cell repertoires in COVID-19. About the research overall: PBMCs, B-cell-depleted T cells, or T cells provided the cDNA or gDNA that made up the material.

TCRdb keeps only in-frame clones here, not all; method: immunoSEQ multiplex PCR. This sample yields approximately 200,000 clones, of which roughly 89% are seen a single time; 10% belongs to the top ten. Germline V gives CDR1 SEHNR, CDR2 FQNEAQ (reference sequence). V dropped 5 bases and J dropped 7; count of bases not matched to a gene: 15. This CDR3 contains 18 residues. The rearrangement links TRBV7-9 to TRBJ2-7, with TRBD2 matching over 15 bases. The sequence was collected from a man aged 18 to 30 with acute COVID-19. The sequenced sample was PBMCs or T cells enriched from blood (not recorded which). In nucleotides, the CDR3 is TGTGCCAGCAGCCACGGACTAGCGGGAGGGCCGGGGGTGAGAGAGCAGTACTTC. Amino acid sequence: CASSHGLAGGPGVREQYF. The full variable domain, its missing parts supplied by reference TRBV7-9 and TRBJ2-7, is DTGVSQNPRHKITKRGQNVTFRCDPISEHNRLYWYRQTLGQGPEFLTYFQNEAQLEKSRLLSDRFSAERPKGSFSTLEIQRTEQGDSAMYLCASSHGLAGGPGVREQYFGPGTRLTVT.